One T cell receptor beta chain is described in this entry. These data come from a study of shared clonotypes between healthy human individuals. CDR1 LGHNA and CDR2 YNFKEQ come from the germline V gene. V dropped 1 base and J dropped 6 bases, with 7 bases sitting between them. The CDR3 is 13 residues long. Method: immunoSEQ multiplex PCR; TCRdb's copy keeps in-frame clones and lacks some. Altogether 2,500,000 or so clones are present, roughly 93% being singletons, with the ten largest covering 0.36%. The source is a man between 18 and 35 years old in good health. Some clones in this sample may be carry-over from other donors' samples. This chain connects TRBV4-2 to TRBJ1-5, with no clear D. Sequencing was carried out using naive CD4+ T cells from PBMCs. Subset noted: CD45RA+ positively selected. CDR3 amino acids: CASSQVIGQPQHF. The DNA for the CDR3 is TGTGCCAGCAGCCAAGTAATAGGTCAGCCCCAGCATTTT.